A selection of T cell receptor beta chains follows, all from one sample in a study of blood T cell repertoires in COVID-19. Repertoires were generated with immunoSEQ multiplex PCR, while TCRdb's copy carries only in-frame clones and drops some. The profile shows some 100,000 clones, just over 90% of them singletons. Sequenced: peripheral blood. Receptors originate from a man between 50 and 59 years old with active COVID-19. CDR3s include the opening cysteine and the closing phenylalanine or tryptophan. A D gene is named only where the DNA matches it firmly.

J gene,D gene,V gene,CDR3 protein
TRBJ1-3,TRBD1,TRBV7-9,CASGTGSRNTIYF
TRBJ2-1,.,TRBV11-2,CASSPNQGFDEQFF
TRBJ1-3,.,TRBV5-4,CASSVDGSSGNTIYF
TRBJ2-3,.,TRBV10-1,CASSEGGDTQYF
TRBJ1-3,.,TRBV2,CASSGQLYGNTIYF
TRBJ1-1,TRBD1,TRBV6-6,CASSDRVGNTEAFF
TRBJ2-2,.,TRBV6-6,CASSYSYQANTGELFF
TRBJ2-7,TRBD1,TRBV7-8,CASSTDRDEQYF
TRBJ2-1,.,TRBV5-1,CASSLVVGTNNEQFF
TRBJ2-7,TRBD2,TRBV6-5,CASTLGTSGSYEQYF
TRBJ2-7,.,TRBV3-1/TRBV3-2,CASSQAPVVHEQYF
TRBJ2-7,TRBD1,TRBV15,CATSRVWTGGEQYF
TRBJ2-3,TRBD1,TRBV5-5,CASSFGGTGLRTDTQYF
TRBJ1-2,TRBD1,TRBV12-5,CASGLGQRYGYTF
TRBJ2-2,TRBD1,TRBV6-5,CASSSGTGEIGELFF
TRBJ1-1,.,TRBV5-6,CASHNSRSVFGFF
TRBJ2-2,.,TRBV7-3,CASSSKHITGELFF
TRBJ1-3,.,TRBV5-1,CASSLVESSGNTIYF
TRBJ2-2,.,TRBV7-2,CASSSSTANTGELFF
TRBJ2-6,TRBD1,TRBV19,CASSIATGTASSGANVLTF
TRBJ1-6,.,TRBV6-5,CASHRELRSPLHF
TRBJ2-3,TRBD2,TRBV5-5,CASSLDFWIAGGPQYF
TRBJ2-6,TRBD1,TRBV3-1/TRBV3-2,CASSGEEEGTGDSGANVLTF
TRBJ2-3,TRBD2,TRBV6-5,CASRRLAGKLDTQYF
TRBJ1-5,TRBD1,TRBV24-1,CATSDEDRGFQPQHF
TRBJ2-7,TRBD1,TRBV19,CASSTNRGRGYEQYF
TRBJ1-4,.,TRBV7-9,CASSLQGVGLFF
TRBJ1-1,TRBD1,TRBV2,CASRGQGAAEAFF
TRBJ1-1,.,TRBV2,CASSGQGLTEAFF
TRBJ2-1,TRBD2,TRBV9,CASSVLAGTYNEQFF
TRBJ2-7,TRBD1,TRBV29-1,CSARTGGEYEQYF